These 9 T cell receptor beta chains were sequenced from one sample in a study of cytomegalovirus exposure and HLA in healthy donors. The PCR contained 60 Vbeta and 13 Jbeta primers. Libraries were prepared by immunoSEQ multiplex PCR; TCRdb keeps only in-frame clonotypes and omits some of them. The sample shows 200,000 to 250,000 clones, about 80% of them seen only once. The sample taken for sequencing was PBMCs. Source of these receptors: a man younger than 35 in good health and CMV-seronegative.

This clone came up once. This sequence joins TRBV7-9 and TRBJ1-2; no reliable D call. From germline, CDR1 is SEHNR and CDR2 FQNEAQ (reference sequence). The CDR3 runs 11 residues. V lost 10 bases and J 8 bases, leaving 14 bases between the germline ends. The CDR3 DNA reads TGTGCCACCCTCGCGTTTGAGGGCTACACCTTC. The encoded protein is CATLAFEGYTF.

V gene TRBV7-2 combines with J gene TRBJ1-1; D call uncertain. Germline CDR1 reads SGHTA; CDR2 reads FQGNSA. The CDR3 is made up of 11 amino acids. With 3 bases removed from V and 10 bases from J, the gap between germline ends came to 9 bases. The CDR3 loop reads CASSLTNSAFF. The CDR3 coding sequence is TGTGCCAGCAGCTTGACAAATTCAGCTTTCTTT.

The chain combines TRBV6-6 with TRBJ1-1; 11 nucleotides agree with TRBD1. V was pared by 7 bases and J by 6 bases, with 7 bases of the junction left unmatched. The CDR3 is 14 residues long. Per germline, CDR1 MNHNY and CDR2 SVGAGI (reference sequence). This chain's CDR3 is CASKGGQGVAEAFF. CDR3 DNA: TGTGCCAGCAAGGGGGGACAGGGGGTGGCTGAAGCTTTCTTT.

The DNA of the CDR3 is TGCGCCAGCAGCGCCGGACAGATAGCCAAAAACATTCAGTACTTC. As protein: CASSAGQIAKNIQYF. The chain is built from TRBV5-1 and TRBJ2-4; D is perhaps TRBD1 (6 bases). This CDR3 is 15 amino acids long. The germline V and J ends were trimmed by 4 bases and 0 bases, with 11 bases remaining between them. Germline V gene sequence: CDR1 SGHRS, CDR2 YFSETQ.

The rearrangement uses TRBV9 and TRBJ1-2, with 8 bases fitting TRBD1. Germline trimming cut 3 bases from V and 5 bases from J; bases unmatched to any gene: 6. The CDR3 covers 14 residues. Germline CDR1 and CDR2: SGDLS and YYNGEE. CDR3 loop: CASSDLGQGYGYTF. The DNA of the CDR3 is TGTGCCAGCAGCGACCTTGGACAGGGTTATGGCTACACCTTC.

V usage is TRBV15 and J usage is TRBJ1-2; possibly TRBD1 for D (5 bases). Deletions cut 1 base from V and 8 bases from J, with 11 bases between. CDR3 length: 13 amino acids. The germline CDR1 and CDR2 sequences are LNHNV and YYDKDF (reference sequence). DNA for the CDR3: TGTGCCACCAGCAGAGTAGGAGGGGACGGCTACACCTTC. This translates into CATSRVGGDGYTF.

A few counts support this clone. V usage is TRBV2 and J usage is TRBJ2-7, with D perhaps matching TRBD1 (5 bases). The germline V gene encodes CDR1 SNHLY and CDR2 FYNNEI. V lost 10 bases and J lost 4, with 23 bases in between. The CDR3 loop spans 15 amino acids. The CDR3 DNA follows: TGTGCCAACCCTACCGGACGCAGGGTCCTTTACGAGCAGTACTTC. Residues: CANPTGRRVLYEQYF.

The chain is built from TRBV13 and TRBJ2-1, with 8 nucleotides matching TRBD2. V shed 8 bases, J shed 7 bases, and the junction held 7 bases outside the gene matches. The V gene's germline CDR1 is PRHDT and CDR2 FYEKMQ (reference sequence). The CDR3 is made up of 13 amino acids. CDR3 nucleotide sequence: TGTGCCAGCCTGGGACTAGAGCGGAATGAGCAGTTCTTC. Translated: CASLGLERNEQFF.

The chain uses TRBV9 and TRBJ2-7; the match to TRBD2 covers 9 bases. Germline lookup yields CDR1 SGDLS and CDR2 YYNGEE. The CDR3 is 15 residues long. With 4 bases clipped from V and 3 bases from J, the junction kept 8 bases outside the gene matches. CDR3 loop: CASSPIAGDDYEQYF. For the CDR3, the DNA is TGTGCCAGCAGCCCTATAGCGGGAGACGACTACGAGCAGTACTTC.